The source of this T cell receptor (beta chain) is a study of T cell repertoires in cytomegalovirus infection. This clonotype was seen a few times. Its target is unknown. In TCRdb, the reads were re-called with MiXCR into one record per CDR3 protein. Found here are 370,000 or so distinct CDR3 sequences, roughly 34% of them singletons; the top ten hold roughly 13%. The germline V and J ends were trimmed by 4 bases and 4 bases, with 26 bases remaining between them. Per the germline V gene, CDR1 is MDHEN and CDR2 is SYDVKM. The CDR3 has 18 residues. The rearrangement links TRBV28 to TRBJ2-7, with D perhaps matching TRBD1 (6 bases). The sequencing here drew on cultured PBMCs, taken from culture after CMV antigen stimulation. The clonotype was recovered from a human donor in good health (CMV status not recorded). Some clones in this sample may be carry-over from other donors' samples. DNA for the CDR3: TGTGCCAGCAGTTCCTATATGGGGGCCTGGACAAAGATTTACGAGCAGTACGTC. This encodes CASSSYMGAWTKIYEQYV.